The 28 T cell receptor beta chains listed next were all sequenced from one sample in a study of cytomegalovirus exposure and HLA in healthy donors. Clones were sequenced by immunoSEQ multiplex PCR, and TCRdb holds only the in-frame ones, with some missing. The sample gives approximately 240,000 clones, about 89% of which show up once; 1% to 1.2% is in the top ten. The sequenced sample consisted of PBMCs. Receptors originate from a woman between 18 and 29 years old in good health and CMV-seronegative.

The chain employs TRBV27 and TRBJ1-5, with D maybe TRBD1 (5 bases). This CDR3 contains 15 residues. V lost 5 bases and J lost 4, with 15 bases in between. Germline CDR1 MNHEY, CDR2 SMNVEV (reference sequence). The CDR3, as DNA: TGTGCCAGCAGTCCGGGCCTGGAGGGGAATCAGCCCCAGCATTTT. Residues: CASSPGLEGNQPQHF.

A few counts support this clone. This chain uses TRBV6-1 with TRBJ2-1; 7 bases are shared with TRBD2. CDR1 and CDR2 from the germline V gene are MNHNS and SASEGT. CDR3 size: 17 residues. V lost 4 bases to trimming and J lost 0 bases; unmatched junction nucleotides: 9. The DNA for the CDR3 is TGTGCCAGCAGTGCACTAGTGCGGGGGAGCTCCTACAATGAGCAGTTCTTC. The encoded protein is CASSALVRGSSYNEQFF.

The chain recombines TRBV2 with TRBJ1-1; no definite D call. Trimming pared 4 bases from V and 0 bases from J, leaving 6 bases between. Germline values: CDR1 SNHLY, CDR2 FYNNEI. The CDR3 consists of 13 residues. The CDR3 loop is CASSAVVNTEAFF. The CDR3 nucleotides read TGTGCCAGCAGTGCGGTGGTGAACACTGAAGCTTTCTTT. Filled out from reference TRBV2 and TRBJ1-1, the complete variable domain reads EPEVTQTPSHQVTQMGQEVILRCVPISNHLYFYWYRQILGQKVEFLVSFYNNEISEKSEIFDDQFSVERPDGSNFTLKIRSTKLEDSAMYFCASSAVVNTEAFFGQGTRLTVV.

This chain joins TRBV7-6 and TRBJ2-7, with 8 bases aligning to TRBD1. CDR1 and CDR2 (germline): SGHVS, FNYEAQ. Trimming at V came to 5 bases and at J to 5 bases, leaving 14 bases not matched to a gene. This CDR3 is 16 amino acids long. The CDR3 is CASSRRDRPLWDEQYF. The CDR3 DNA follows: TGTGCCAGCAGCCGAAGGGACAGGCCTCTTTGGGACGAGCAGTACTTC. Supplemented by reference TRBV7-6 and TRBJ2-7, the full variable domain reads GAGVSQSPRYKVTKRGQDVALRCDPISGHVSLYWYRQALGQGPEFLTYFNYEAQQDKSGLPNDRFSAERPEGSISTLTIQRTEQRDSAMYRCASSRRDRPLWDEQYFGPGTRLTVT.

J is TRBJ1-2 and V is TRBV10-3; D not resolved. Trimming stripped 2 bases from V and 0 bases from J, with 13 bases between. The V gene's germline CDR1 is ENHRY and CDR2 SYGVKD. CDR3 size: 16 residues. The CDR3 DNA sequence: TGTGCCATCAGTGAGCCGAACCGTCGAGCTAACTATGGCTACACCTTC. Amino acids: CAISEPNRRANYGYTF.

This chain connects TRBV30 to TRBJ1-2, with 10 nucleotides matching TRBD1. The germline V gene has CDR1 GTSNPN and CDR2 SVGIG (reference sequence). The junction had 12 bases not matched to a gene; V was cut back by 7 bases and J by 7 bases. The CDR3 has 14 residues. The CDR3 DNA reads as TGTGCCTCTGGGACAGGGGTTTCGCTCGGTGGCTACACCTTC. Its protein product is CASGTGVSLGGYTF.

V and J are TRBV10-3 and TRBJ2-7, with 8 bases identical to TRBD1. V shed 5 bases, J shed 2 bases, and the junction held 5 bases outside the gene matches. This CDR3 comprises 14 residues. Germline V lookup: CDR1 ENHRY, CDR2 SYGVKD. The CDR3 DNA is TGTGCCATCAGTCCCGGGACAGGTACCTACGAGCAGTACTTC. Its protein is CAISPGTGTYEQYF.

The chain uses TRBV14 and TRBJ2-3; 10 positions match TRBD2. This CDR3 is built from 16 residues. CDR1 and CDR2 (germline): SGHDN, FVKESK. Trimming removed 4 bases from V and 2 bases from J; junction bases left unmatched: 6. CDR3 in DNA: TGTGCCAGCAGCCGGTTAACTAGCGGGGTCACAGATACGCAGTATTTT. This translates into CASSRLTSGVTDTQYF.

V and J are TRBV5-4 and TRBJ1-1; a weak D match, TRBD1 (6 bases). The germline V gene encodes CDR1 SGHNT and CDR2 YYREEE (reference sequence). CDR3 length equals 14 residues. The V end was cut by 0 bases, the J end by 7 bases, with 13 bases between. CDR3 coding DNA: TGTGCCAGCAGCTTGGAACAGGGAGTCGGTGAAGCTTTCTTT. Protein product: CASSLEQGVGEAFF. Based on the CDR3 plus reference TRBV5-4 and TRBJ1-1, the full variable domain is ETGVTQSPTHLIKTRGQQVTLRCSSQSGHNTVSWYQQALGQGPQFIFQYYREEENGRGNFPPRFSGLQFPNYSSELNVNALELDDSALYLCASSLEQGVGEAFFGQGTRLTVV.

The rearrangement uses TRBV10-3 and TRBJ2-7; 7 bases are shared with TRBD2. Unmatched junction bases numbered 6, after V lost 2 bases and J lost 2 bases. In germline, CDR1 is ENHRY, CDR2 SYGVKD. The CDR3 has 15 residues. The CDR3: CAISEAQAGTYEQYF. The DNA of the CDR3 is TGTGCCATCAGTGAGGCCCAAGCGGGAACCTACGAGCAGTACTTC.

The chain combines TRBV30 with TRBJ2-1, with 8 bases lining up with TRBD2. The CDR3 length is 13 residues. The V segment lost 4 bases and the J segment 7 bases; nucleotides outside the gene matches: 6. Per the germline V gene, CDR1 is GTSNPN and CDR2 is SVGIG (reference sequence). CDR3 region: CAWNTGTSNEQFF. The CDR3 DNA reads as TGTGCCTGGAACACCGGGACTAGTAATGAGCAGTTCTTC.

The rearrangement uses TRBV9 and TRBJ2-1, with TRBD1 identical over 9 bases. Trimming removed 3 bases from V and 3 bases from J; junction bases left unmatched: 4. CDR1 is SGDLS, CDR2 YYNGEE, per germline. The CDR3 is 15 residues long. The DNA for the CDR3 is TGTGCCAGCAGCGGATCGACAGGGGGCTACAATGAGCAGTTCTTC. Translation gives CASSGSTGGYNEQFF.

This chain links TRBV7-6 with TRBJ1-5; D unclear. The CDR3 totals 17 residues. Trimming pared 1 base from V and 6 bases from J, leaving 19 bases between. Germline CDR1 SGHVS, CDR2 FNYEAQ. As DNA, the CDR3 is TGTGCCAGCAGCTTAGGTGCGGTGGGAGTACTTAGTCAGCCCCAGCATTTT. It specifies CASSLGAVGVLSQPQHF. Supplemented by reference TRBV7-6 and TRBJ1-5, the full variable domain reads GAGVSQSPRYKVTKRGQDVALRCDPISGHVSLYWYRQALGQGPEFLTYFNYEAQQDKSGLPNDRFSAERPEGSISTLTIQRTEQRDSAMYRCASSLGAVGVLSQPQHFGDGTRLSIL.

This clone was found once. The CDR3 here is CASSLLPGQGGGYTF. In nucleotides, the CDR3 is TGTGCCAGCAGTCTTTTACCGGGACAGGGAGGTGGCTACACCTTC. The V call is TRBV28, the J call TRBJ1-2, with 9 nucleotides matching TRBD1. With 5 bases clipped from V and 7 bases from J, the junction kept 11 bases outside the gene matches. The CDR3 extends over 15 amino acids. CDR1 is MDHEN and CDR2 is SYDVKM in the germline V gene.

The gene calls are TRBV11-2 and TRBJ1-1; D perhaps matches TRBD1 (6 bases). V shed 0 bases and J shed 5 bases, with 10 bases lying between them. The CDR3 loop spans 14 amino acids. Germline CDR1 reads SGHAT; CDR2 reads FQNNGV. As DNA, the CDR3 is TGTGCCAGCAGCTTAGACCCACAGGGAACTGAAGCTTTCTTT. Translation: CASSLDPQGTEAFF. Full variable domain (rest looked up from reference TRBV11-2 and TRBJ1-1): EAGVAQSPRYKIIEKRQSVAFWCNPISGHATLYWYQQILGQGPKLLIQFQNNGVVDDSQLPKDRFSAERLKGVDSTLKIQPAKLEDSAVYLCASSLDPQGTEAFFGQGTRLTVV.

This clone occurred once. The V call is TRBV30, the J call TRBJ2-1, with 8 bases that match TRBD2. V shed 6 bases and J 0 bases; nucleotides not matched to a gene: 13. The germline gives CDR1 GTSNPN, CDR2 SVGIG (reference sequence). This CDR3 is built from 17 residues. CDR3 residues: CACLESGSIISYNEQFF. In DNA form, the CDR3 reads TGTGCCTGCCTTGAGAGCGGGAGTATTATCTCCTACAATGAGCAGTTCTTC. The whole variable domain, remainder taken from reference TRBV30 and TRBJ2-1, is SQTIHQWPATLVQPVGSPLSLECTVEGTSNPNLYWYRQAAGRGLQLLFYSVGIGQISSEVPQNLSASRPQDRQFILSSKKLLLSDSGFYLCACLESGSIISYNEQFFGPGTRLTVL.

The J gene is TRBJ2-1, the V gene TRBV11-2; TRBD2 matches at 7 bases. J lost 4 bases, V lost 5 bases, and 5 bases had no gene match. CDR1 SGHAT and CDR2 FQNNGV come from the germline V gene. This CDR3 is built from 14 residues. The CDR3 reads CASSRPSGYNEQFF. DNA for the CDR3: TGTGCCAGCAGCCGCCCTAGCGGTTACAATGAGCAGTTCTTC.

This chain links TRBV27 with TRBJ1-1; D is unclear. Between the trimmed V and J ends, which lost 6 bases and 1 base, there was a span of 9 bases. The germline V gene encodes CDR1 MNHEY and CDR2 SMNVEV (reference sequence). The CDR3 is 13 residues long. The CDR3 sequence is CASSWQENTEAFF. The CDR3 DNA sequence: TGTGCCAGCAGCTGGCAGGAGAACACTGAAGCTTTCTTT.

This chain uses TRBV5-6 with TRBJ2-2, with a tentative D call TRBD2 (6 bases). The CDR3 runs 15 residues. Trimming stripped 4 bases from V and 5 bases from J, with 15 bases between. Germline V lookup: CDR1 SGHDT, CDR2 YYEEEE. The CDR3 here is CASSPTSPWTGELFF. The DNA of the CDR3 is TGTGCCAGCAGCCCGACTAGTCCCTGGACCGGGGAGCTGTTTTTT.

This clone was seen a few times. The chain joins TRBV4-1 to TRBJ1-6, with D possibly matching TRBD1 (5 bases). Trimming removed 3 bases at V and 3 bases at J, with 9 bases between. CDR1 is MGHRA and CDR2 is YSYEKL in the germline V gene. CDR3 length: 15 residues. This CDR3 reads CASSQGGGYNSPLHF. In nucleotides, the CDR3 is TGCGCCAGCAGCCAGGGGGGTGGCTATAATTCACCCCTCCACTTT.

CDR3 sequence (DNA): TGTGCCTGGAGCGGCGGGGCGTCAGATACGCAGTATTTT. It encodes CAWSGGASDTQYF. The chain has TRBV30 and TRBJ2-3, with D possibly TRBD2 on 6 matching bases. Per germline, CDR1 GTSNPN and CDR2 SVGIG (reference sequence). The CDR3 is 13 residues long. Trimming took 3 bases from V and 4 from J, leaving 11 bases between them.

This chain uses TRBV5-1 with TRBJ2-2; D might be TRBD2 (7 bases). The CDR3 has 15 residues. The ends were cut back, 0 bases at V and 4 bases at J, with 10 bases in the middle. Germline V lookup: CDR1 SGHRS, CDR2 YFSETQ. In nucleotides, the CDR3 is TGCGCCAGCAGCTTGGGCGGGGGCGGCACCGGGGAGCTGTTTTTT. This codes for CASSLGGGGTGELFF.

As to this clone: Other DNA sequences of this sample code for an identical CDR3. The chain links TRBV4-2 to TRBJ2-5, with TRBD2 matching 9 bases. From germline, CDR1 is LGHNA and CDR2 YNFKEQ. The J segment lost 0 bases and the V segment lost 0 bases, leaving 5 bases of the junction unmatched. The CDR3 consists of 17 residues. This CDR3 reads CASSQDRGGRDQETQYF. The CDR3 DNA is TGTGCCAGCAGCCAAGATCGCGGCGGGAGGGACCAAGAGACCCAGTACTTC.

The V gene is TRBV2, the J gene TRBJ1-5; D gene ambiguous. CDR3 length equals 15 residues. From germline, CDR1 is SNHLY and CDR2 FYNNEI. V was trimmed by 6 bases and J by 1 base, leaving 13 bases between them. CDR3: CASRVTEGSNQPQHF. DNA of the CDR3: TGTGCCAGCAGGGTGACGGAGGGAAGCAATCAGCCCCAGCATTTT.

The rearrangement joins TRBV28 to TRBJ2-7; the D gene is possibly TRBD2 (6 bases). Trimming removed 3 bases at V and 6 bases at J, with 12 bases between. This CDR3 has 13 amino acids. Germline V gene sequence: CDR1 MDHEN, CDR2 SYDVKM. The CDR3 sequence: CASSFRLVSEQYF. DNA of the CDR3: TGTGCCAGCAGTTTCCGACTAGTTTCCGAGCAGTACTTC.

The chain joins TRBV11-2 to TRBJ2-6; 7 nucleotides agree with TRBD1. J gave up 0 bases and V 5 bases, and 7 bases lay outside the gene matches. CDR1 is SGHAT and CDR2 is FQNNGV in the germline V gene. The CDR3 is made up of 17 amino acids. The CDR3 is CASSRGQANSGANVLTF. Written as DNA, the CDR3 is TGTGCCAGCAGCAGAGGACAGGCGAACTCTGGGGCCAACGTCCTGACTTTC.

As regards this clone: This sample includes further DNA sequences coding for the same CDR3. The chain employs TRBV27 and TRBJ1-1; D unclear. V dropped 2 bases and J dropped 1 base, with 5 bases sitting between them. CDR3 size: 13 residues. Per germline, CDR1 MNHEY and CDR2 SMNVEV (reference sequence). CDR3: CASSLTGNTEAFF. The CDR3 DNA reads as TGTGCCAGCAGTTTAACCGGGAACACTGAAGCTTTCTTT.

The chain uses TRBV19 and TRBJ1-1, with 7 bases identical to TRBD1. V shed 5 bases and J 7 bases; nucleotides not matched to a gene: 4. Germline CDR1 LNHDA, CDR2 SQIVND (reference sequence). The CDR3 has 12 residues. The chain's CDR3 is CASSQGQLEAFF. The CDR3 DNA reads TGTGCCAGTAGTCAGGGACAGCTTGAAGCTTTCTTT.